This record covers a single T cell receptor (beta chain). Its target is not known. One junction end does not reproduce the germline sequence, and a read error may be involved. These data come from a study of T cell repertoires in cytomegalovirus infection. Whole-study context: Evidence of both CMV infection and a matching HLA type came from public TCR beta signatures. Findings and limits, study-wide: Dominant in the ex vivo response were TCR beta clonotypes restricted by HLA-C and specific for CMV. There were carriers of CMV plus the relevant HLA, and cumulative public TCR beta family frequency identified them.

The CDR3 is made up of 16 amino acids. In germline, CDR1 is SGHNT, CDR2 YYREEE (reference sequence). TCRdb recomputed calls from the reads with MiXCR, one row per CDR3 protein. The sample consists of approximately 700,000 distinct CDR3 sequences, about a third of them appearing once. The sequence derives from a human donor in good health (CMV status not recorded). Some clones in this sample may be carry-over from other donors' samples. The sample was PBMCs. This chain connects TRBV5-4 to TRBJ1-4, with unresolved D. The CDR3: CASSLDLSLSNENLFF. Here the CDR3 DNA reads TGTGCCAGCAGCTTGGATTTGAGCCTGAGTAATGAAAATCTGTTTTTT.